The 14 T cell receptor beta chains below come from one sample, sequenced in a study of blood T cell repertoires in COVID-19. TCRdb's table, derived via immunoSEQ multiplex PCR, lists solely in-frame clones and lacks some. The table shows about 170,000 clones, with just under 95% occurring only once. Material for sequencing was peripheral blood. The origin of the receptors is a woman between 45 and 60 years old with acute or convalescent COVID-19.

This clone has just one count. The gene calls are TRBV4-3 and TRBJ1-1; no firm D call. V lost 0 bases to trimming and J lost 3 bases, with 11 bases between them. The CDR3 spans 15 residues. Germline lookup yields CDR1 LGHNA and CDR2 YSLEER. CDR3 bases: TGCGCCAGCAGCCAAGACCGGGGATATGACACTGAAGCTTTCTTT. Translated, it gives CASSQDRGYDTEAFF.

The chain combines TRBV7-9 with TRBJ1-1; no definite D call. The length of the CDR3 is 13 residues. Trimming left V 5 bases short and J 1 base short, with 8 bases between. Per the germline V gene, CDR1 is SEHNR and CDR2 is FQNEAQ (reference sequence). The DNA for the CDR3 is TGTGCCAGCAGCATCCCGGGGAACACTGAAGCTTTCTTT. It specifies CASSIPGNTEAFF.

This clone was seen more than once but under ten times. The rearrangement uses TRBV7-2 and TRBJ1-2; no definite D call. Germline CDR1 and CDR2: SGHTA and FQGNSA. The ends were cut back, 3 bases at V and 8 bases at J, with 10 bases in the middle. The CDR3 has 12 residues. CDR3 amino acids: CASSFREGGYTF. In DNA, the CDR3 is TGTGCCAGCAGCTTCCGCGAGGGCGGCTACACCTTC.

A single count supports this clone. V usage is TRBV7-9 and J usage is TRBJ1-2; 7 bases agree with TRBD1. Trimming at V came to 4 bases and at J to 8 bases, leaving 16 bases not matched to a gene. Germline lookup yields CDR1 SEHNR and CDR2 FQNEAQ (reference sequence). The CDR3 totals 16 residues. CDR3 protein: CASSSRQGLFDGGYTF. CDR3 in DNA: TGTGCCAGCAGCTCGCGACAGGGCCTTTTTGACGGGGGCTACACCTTC.

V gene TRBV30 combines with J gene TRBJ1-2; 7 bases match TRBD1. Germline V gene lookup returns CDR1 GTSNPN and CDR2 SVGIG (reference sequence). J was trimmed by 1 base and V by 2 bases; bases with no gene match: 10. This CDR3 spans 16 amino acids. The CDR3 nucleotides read TGTGCCTGGAGTTCCGGACAGGTCCCTGATAACTATGGCTACACCTTC. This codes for CAWSSGQVPDNYGYTF.

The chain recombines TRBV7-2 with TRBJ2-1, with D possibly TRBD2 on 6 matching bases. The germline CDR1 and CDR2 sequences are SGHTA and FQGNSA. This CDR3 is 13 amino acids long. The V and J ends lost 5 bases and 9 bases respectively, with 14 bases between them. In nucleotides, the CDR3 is TGTGCCAGCAGCCCACTGGGAGGTGTTGAGCAGTTCTTC. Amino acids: CASSPLGGVEQFF. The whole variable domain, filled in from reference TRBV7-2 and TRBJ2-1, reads GAGVSQSPSNKVTEKGKDVELRCDPISGHTALYWYRQSLGQGLEFLIYFQGNSAPDKSGLPSDRFSAERTGGSVSTLTIQRTQQEDSAVYLCASSPLGGVEQFFGPGTRLTVL.

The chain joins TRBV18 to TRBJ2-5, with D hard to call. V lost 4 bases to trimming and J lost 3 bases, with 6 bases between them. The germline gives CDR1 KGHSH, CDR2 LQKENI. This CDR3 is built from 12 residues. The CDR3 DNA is TGTGCCAGCTCACGAACTAAAGAGACCCAGTACTTC. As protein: CASSRTKETQYF.

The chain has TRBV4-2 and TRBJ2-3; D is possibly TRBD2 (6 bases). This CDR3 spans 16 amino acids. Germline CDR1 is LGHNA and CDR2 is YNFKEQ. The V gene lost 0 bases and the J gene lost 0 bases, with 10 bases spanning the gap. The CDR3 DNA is TGTGCCAGCAGCCAAGAGGGACTCACTAGCACAGATACGCAGTATTTT. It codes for CASSQEGLTSTDTQYF.

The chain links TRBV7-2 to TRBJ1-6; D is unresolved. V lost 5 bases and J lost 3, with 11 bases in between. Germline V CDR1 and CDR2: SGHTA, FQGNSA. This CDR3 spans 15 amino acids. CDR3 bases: TGTGCCAGCAGCCCCTCGACAAGCTATAATTCACCCCTCCACTTT. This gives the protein CASSPSTSYNSPLHF. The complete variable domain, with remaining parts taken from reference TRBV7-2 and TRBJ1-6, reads GAGVSQSPSNKVTEKGKDVELRCDPISGHTALYWYRQSLGQGLEFLIYFQGNSAPDKSGLPSDRFSAERTGGSVSTLTIQRTQQEDSAVYLCASSPSTSYNSPLHFGNGTRLTVT.

Written as DNA, the CDR3 is TGTGCCAGCAGTGAAGCCCCTCGGACATCCTGGCGTCTGTCTGGAAACACCATATATTTT. Protein sequence: CASSEAPRTSWRLSGNTIYF. J is TRBJ1-3 and V is TRBV6-1; D may be TRBD1 (5 bases). Germline V gene data show CDR1 as MNHNS and CDR2 as SASEGT. This CDR3 is 20 amino acids long. V lost 0 bases, J lost 1 base, and 22 bases lay in between.

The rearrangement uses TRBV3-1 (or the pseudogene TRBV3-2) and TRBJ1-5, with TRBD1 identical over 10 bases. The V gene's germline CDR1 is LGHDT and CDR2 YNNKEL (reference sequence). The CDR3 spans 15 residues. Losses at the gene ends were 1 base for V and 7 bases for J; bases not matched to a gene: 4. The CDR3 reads CASSQGQGARQPQHF. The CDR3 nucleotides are TGTGCCAGCAGCCAAGGACAGGGGGCACGACAGCCCCAGCATTTT.

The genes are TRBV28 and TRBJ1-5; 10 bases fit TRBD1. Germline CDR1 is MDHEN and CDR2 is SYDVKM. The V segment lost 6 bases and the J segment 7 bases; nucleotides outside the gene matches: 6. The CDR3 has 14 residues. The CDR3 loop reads CASSRDRGQQPQHF. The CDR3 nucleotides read TGTGCCAGCAGCAGAGACAGGGGGCAGCAGCCCCAGCATTTT.

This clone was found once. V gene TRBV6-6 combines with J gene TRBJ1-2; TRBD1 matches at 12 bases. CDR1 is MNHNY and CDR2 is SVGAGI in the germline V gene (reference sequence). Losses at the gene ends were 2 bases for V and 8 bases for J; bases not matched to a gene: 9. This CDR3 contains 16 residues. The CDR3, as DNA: TGTGCCAGCAGTTACACACCGGGACAGGGGGCGGGAGGCTACACCTTC. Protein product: CASSYTPGQGAGGYTF.

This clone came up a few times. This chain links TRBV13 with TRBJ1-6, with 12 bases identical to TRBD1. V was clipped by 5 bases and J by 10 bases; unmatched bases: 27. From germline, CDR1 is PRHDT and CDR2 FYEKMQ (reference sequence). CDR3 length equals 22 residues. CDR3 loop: CASSPSWDGGTGGLLNRSPLHF. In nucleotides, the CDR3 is TGTGCCAGCAGCCCGTCCTGGGATGGCGGGACAGGGGGCCTACTAAATAGGTCACCCCTCCACTTT.